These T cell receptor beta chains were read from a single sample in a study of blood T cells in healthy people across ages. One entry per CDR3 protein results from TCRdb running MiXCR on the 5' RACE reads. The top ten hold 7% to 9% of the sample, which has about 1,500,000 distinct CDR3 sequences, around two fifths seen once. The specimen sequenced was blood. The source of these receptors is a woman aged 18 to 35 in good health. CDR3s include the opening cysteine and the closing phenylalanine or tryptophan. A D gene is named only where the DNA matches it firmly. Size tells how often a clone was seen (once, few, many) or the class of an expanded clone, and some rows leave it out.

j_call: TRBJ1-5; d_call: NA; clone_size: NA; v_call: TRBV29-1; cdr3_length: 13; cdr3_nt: TGCAGCGTTTCGACAGGCTACAATCAGCCCCAGCATTTT; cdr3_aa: CSVSTGYNQPQHF
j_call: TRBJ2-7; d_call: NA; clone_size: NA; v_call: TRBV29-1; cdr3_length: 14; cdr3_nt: TGCAGCGTTGAAGATCCGGCGGTGGCGAATGAGCAGTACTTC; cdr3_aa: CSVEDPAVANEQYF
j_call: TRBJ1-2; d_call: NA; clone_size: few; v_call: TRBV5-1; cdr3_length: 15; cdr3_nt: TGCGCCAGCAGCTTGAGAGGGGACGCTAACTATGGCTACACCTTC; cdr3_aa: CASSLRGDANYGYTF
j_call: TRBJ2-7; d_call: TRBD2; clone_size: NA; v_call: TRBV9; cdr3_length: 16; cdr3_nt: TGTGCCAGCAGCCTAAGGGGGGTAGCGGGAGGCAACGAGCAGTACTTC; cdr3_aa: CASSLRGVAGGNEQYF
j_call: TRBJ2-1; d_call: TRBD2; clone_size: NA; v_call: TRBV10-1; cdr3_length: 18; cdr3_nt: TGCGCCAGCAGTGAGTCTTGTCCAGCGGGGGCGACCTACAATGAGCAGTTCTTC; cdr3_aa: CASSESCPAGATYNEQFF
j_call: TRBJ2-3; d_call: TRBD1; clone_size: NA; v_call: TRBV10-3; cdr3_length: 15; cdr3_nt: TGTGCCGTTAGTGAAGGACAGGGGTTCACAGATACGCAGTATTTT; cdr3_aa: CAVSEGQGFTDTQYF
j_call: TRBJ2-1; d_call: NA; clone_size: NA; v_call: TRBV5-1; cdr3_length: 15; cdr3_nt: TGCGCCAGCAGCCTCCAGGCGCGGCCGGGCAATGAGCAGTTCTTC; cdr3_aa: CASSLQARPGNEQFF
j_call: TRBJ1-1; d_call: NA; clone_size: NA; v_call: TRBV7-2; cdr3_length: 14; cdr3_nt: TGTGCCAGCAGCTTGTTCAGGCTGAACACTGAAGCTTTCTTT; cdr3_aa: CASSLFRLNTEAFF
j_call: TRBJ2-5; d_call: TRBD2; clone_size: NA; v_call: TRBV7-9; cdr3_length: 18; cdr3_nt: TGTGCCAGCAGCTTAGGTCAGATCCGACTAGCGGGGGTGGAGACCCAGTACTTC; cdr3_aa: CASSLGQIRLAGVETQYF
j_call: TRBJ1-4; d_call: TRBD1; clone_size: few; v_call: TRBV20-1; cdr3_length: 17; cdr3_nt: TGCAGTGCTAGGAAACCGGGACAGGGGAAATTAGTTGAAAAACTGTTTTTT; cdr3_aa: CSARKPGQGKLVEKLFF
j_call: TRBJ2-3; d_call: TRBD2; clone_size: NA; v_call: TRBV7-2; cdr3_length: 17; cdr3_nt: TGTGCCAGCAGCTTAGCGATAGCGGGAGGGTTCACAGATACGCAGTATTTT; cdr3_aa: CASSLAIAGGFTDTQYF
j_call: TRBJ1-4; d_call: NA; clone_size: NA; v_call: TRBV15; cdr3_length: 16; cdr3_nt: TGTGCCACCAGCAGAGTCAAGGGACAATTTCGTGAAAAACTGTTTTTT; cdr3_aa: CATSRVKGQFREKLFF
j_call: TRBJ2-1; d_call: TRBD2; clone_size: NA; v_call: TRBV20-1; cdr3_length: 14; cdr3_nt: TGCAGTGCTAGAGATAGGGGACTAGCCGATGAGCAGTTCTTC; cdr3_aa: CSARDRGLADEQFF
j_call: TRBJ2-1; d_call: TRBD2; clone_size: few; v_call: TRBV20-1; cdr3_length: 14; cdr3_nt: TGCAGTGCGAACTCCGGGACTAGCGTCGATGAGCAGTTCTTC; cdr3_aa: CSANSGTSVDEQFF
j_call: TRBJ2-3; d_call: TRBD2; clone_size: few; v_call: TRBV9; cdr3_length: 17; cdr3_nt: TGTGCCAGCAGTCAGTACGCTAGCGGGAGGGGTACAGATACGCAGTATTTT; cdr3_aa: CASSQYASGRGTDTQYF
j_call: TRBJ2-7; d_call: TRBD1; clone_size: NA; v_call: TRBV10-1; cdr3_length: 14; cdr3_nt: TGCGCCAGCAGTGACTTGGGACAGGCCTACGAGCAGTACTTC; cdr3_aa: CASSDLGQAYEQYF
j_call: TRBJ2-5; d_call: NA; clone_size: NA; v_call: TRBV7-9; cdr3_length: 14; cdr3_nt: TGTGCCAGCAGCTTATTAGGGGACGCTGAGACCCAGTACTTC; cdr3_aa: CASSLLGDAETQYF
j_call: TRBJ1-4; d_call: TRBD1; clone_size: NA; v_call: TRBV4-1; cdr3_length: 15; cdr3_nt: TGCGCCAGCAGCCAACCGGGACAGACGAATGAAAAACTGTTTTTT; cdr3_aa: CASSQPGQTNEKLFF
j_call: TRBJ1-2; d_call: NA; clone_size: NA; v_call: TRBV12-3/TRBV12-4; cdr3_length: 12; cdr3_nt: TGTGCCAGCAGTCCTGTGGCCTATGGCTACACCTTC; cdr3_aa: CASSPVAYGYTF
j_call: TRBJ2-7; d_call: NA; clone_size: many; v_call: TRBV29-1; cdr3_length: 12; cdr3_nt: TGCAGCGTTGAAGAAACGGGGTCCGAGCAGTACTTC; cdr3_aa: CSVEETGSEQYF
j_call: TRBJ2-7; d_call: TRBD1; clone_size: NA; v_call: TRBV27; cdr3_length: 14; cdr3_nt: TGTGCCAGCAGTTCCTTCGGGACAGGGGTCGAGCAGTACTTC; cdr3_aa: CASSSFGTGVEQYF
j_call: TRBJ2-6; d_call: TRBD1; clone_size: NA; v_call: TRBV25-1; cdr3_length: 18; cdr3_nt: TGTGCCAGCAGTGAAGGGACAGGTCGGGGGACTGGGGCCAACGTCCTGACTTTC; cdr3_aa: CASSEGTGRGTGANVLTF
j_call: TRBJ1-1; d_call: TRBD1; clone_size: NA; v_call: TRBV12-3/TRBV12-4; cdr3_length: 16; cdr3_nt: TGTGCCAGCAGTTTGAGCAGGGGGAGAATGAACACTGAAGCTTTCTTT; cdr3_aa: CASSLSRGRMNTEAFF
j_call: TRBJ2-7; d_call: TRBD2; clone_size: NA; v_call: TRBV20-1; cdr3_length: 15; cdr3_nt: TGCAGTGCTATGTTCGGCGGGAGAGCAAAGTACGAGCAGTACTTC; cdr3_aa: CSAMFGGRAKYEQYF
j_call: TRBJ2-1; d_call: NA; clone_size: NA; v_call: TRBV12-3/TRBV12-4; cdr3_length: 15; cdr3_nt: TGTGCCAGCAGTTGGCGGAACTGGCCCTACAATGAGCAGTTCTTC; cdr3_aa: CASSWRNWPYNEQFF
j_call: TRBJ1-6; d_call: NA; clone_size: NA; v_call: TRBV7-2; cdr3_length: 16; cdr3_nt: TGTGCCAGCAGCTTCATGGGGGCGGGTACTCATTCACCCCTCCACTTT; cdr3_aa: CASSFMGAGTHSPLHF
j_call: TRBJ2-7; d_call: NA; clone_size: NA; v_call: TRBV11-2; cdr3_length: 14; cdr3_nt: TGTGCCAGCAGCTTAGAAGGTCCTATCTACGAGCAGTACTTC; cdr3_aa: CASSLEGPIYEQYF
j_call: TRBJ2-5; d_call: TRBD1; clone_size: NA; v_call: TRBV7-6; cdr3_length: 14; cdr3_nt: TGTGCCAGCAGCGTAGGGACAGGGAGAGAGACCCAGTACTTC; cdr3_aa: CASSVGTGRETQYF
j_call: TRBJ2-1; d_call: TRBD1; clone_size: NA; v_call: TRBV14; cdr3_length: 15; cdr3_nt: TGTGCCAGCAGCCAAGATTTAAACAGGGGGAGTGAGCAGTTCTTC; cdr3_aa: CASSQDLNRGSEQFF
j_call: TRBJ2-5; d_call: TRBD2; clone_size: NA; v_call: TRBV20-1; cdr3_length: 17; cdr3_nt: TGCAGTGCTAGAGATCTCAGGACTAGCGGGCAGCAAGAGACCCAGTACTTC; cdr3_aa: CSARDLRTSGQQETQYF
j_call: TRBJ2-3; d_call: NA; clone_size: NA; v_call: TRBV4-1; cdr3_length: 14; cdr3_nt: TGCGCCAGCAGCCAAGTCGGACAGCTAGATACGCAGTATTTT; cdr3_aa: CASSQVGQLDTQYF
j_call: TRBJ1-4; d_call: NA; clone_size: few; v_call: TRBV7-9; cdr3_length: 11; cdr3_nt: TGTGCCAGCAGCTCCTCTGAAAAACTGTTTTTT; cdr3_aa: CASSSSEKLFF
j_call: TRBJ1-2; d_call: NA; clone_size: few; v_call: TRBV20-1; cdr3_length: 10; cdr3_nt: TGCAGTGCTAGAAAGGTTGGCTACACCTTC; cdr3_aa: CSARKVGYTF
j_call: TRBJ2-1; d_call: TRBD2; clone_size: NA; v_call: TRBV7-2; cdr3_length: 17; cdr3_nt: TGTGCCAGCAGCCCAGGGACTAGCGGGAGCCCCTACAATGAGCAGTTCTTC; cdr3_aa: CASSPGTSGSPYNEQFF
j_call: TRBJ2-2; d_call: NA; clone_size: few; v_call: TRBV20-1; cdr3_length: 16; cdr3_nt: TGCAGTGCTAGAGATAACCCGACAATTAACACCGGGGAGCTGTTTTTT; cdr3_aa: CSARDNPTINTGELFF
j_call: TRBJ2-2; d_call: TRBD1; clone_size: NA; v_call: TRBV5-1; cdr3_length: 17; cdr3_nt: TGCGCCAGCAGCTTGGTCGCAGGGACAGGGAACACCGGGGAGCTGTTTTTT; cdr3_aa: CASSLVAGTGNTGELFF
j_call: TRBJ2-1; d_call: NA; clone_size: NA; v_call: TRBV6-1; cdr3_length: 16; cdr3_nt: TGTGCCAGCAGCAACCTCGGGCAAACTACCTACAATGAGCAGTTCTTC; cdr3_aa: CASSNLGQTTYNEQFF
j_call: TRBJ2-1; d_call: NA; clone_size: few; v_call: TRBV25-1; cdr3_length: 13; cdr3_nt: TGTGCCAGCAGTGACGGACAACCCAATGAGCAGTTCTTC; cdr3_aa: CASSDGQPNEQFF
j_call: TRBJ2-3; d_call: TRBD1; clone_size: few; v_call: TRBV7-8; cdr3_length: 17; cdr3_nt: TGTGCCAGCAGCCCCGTGGGGGTTGGGACAGGGAGCGATACGCAGTATTTT; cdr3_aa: CASSPVGVGTGSDTQYF
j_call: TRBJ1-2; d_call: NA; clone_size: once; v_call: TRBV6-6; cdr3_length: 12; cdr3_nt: TGTGCCTGCCGCTGGGCCAGAGATGGCTACACCTTC; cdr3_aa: CACRWARDGYTF
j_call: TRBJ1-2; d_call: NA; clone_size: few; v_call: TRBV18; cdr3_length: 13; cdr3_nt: TGTGCCAGCTCACCAGTGGATAGGGGGAACTACACCTTC; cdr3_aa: CASSPVDRGNYTF
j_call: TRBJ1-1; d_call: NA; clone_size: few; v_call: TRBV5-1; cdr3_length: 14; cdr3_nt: TGCGCCAGCAGCCAGGGACTTCAGAACACTGAAGCTTTCTTT; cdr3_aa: CASSQGLQNTEAFF
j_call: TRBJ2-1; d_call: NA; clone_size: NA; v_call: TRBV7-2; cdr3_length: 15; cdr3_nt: TGTGCCAGCAGCTCCACAGCAAACTCCTACAATGAGCAGTTCTTC; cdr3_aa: CASSSTANSYNEQFF
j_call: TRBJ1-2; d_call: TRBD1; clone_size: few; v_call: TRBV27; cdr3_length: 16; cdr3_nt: TGTGCCAGCAGTTCGGCCGCAGGGGGCGCAAACTATGGCTACACCTTC; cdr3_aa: CASSSAAGGANYGYTF
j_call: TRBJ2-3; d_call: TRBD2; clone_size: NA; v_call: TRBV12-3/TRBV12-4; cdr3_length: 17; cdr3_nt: TGTGCCAGCAGTTTAGGCGGGGGGGTCGCATCCACAGATACGCAGTATTTT; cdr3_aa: CASSLGGGVASTDTQYF
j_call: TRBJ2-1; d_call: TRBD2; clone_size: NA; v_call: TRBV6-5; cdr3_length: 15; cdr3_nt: TGTGCCAGCAGGTCTAGCGGGGGGCTTTACAATGAGCAGTTCTTC; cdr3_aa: CASRSSGGLYNEQFF